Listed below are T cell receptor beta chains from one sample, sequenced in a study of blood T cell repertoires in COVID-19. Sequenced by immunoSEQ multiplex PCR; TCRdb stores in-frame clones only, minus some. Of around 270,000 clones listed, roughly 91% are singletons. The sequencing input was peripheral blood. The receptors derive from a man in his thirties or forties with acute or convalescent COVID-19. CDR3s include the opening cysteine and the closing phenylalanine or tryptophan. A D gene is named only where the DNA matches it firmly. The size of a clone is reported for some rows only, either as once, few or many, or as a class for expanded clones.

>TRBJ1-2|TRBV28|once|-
CASSFAREHGYTF
TGTGCCAGCAGTTTTGCCCGGGAACATGGCTACACCTTC
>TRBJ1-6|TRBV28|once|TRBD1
CASSNRGRNSPLHF
TGTGCCAGCAGTAACAGGGGTCGGAATTCACCCCTCCACTTT
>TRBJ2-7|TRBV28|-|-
CASSLDQGFGEQYF
TGTGCCAGCAGTTTGGATCAGGGATTCGGGGAGCAGTACTTC
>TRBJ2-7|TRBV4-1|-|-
CASSQGTPFRDKSYEQYF
TGCGCCAGCAGCCAAGGGACCCCGTTCCGGGACAAAAGCTACGAGCAGTACTTC
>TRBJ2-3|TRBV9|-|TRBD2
CASSLQAGGPGGDTQYF
TGTGCCAGCAGCCTTCAAGCGGGGGGGCCTGGAGGAGATACGCAGTATTTT
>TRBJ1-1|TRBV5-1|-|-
CASSPAAGNTEAFF
TGCGCCAGCAGCCCCGCCGCAGGGAACACTGAAGCTTTCTTT
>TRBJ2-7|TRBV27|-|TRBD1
CASSPATGNYEQYF
TGTGCCAGCAGTCCCGCGACAGGGAACTACGAGCAGTACTTC
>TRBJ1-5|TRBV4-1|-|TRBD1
CASSQVGTGYQPQHF
TGCGCCAGCAGCCAAGTTGGGACAGGGTATCAGCCCCAGCATTTT
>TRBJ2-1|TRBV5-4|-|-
CASSFRRDNEQFF
TGTGCCAGCAGCTTCCGTAGAGACAATGAGCAGTTCTTC
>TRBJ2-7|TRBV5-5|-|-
CASSQSPGESEQYF
TGTGCCAGCAGCCAATCCCCGGGGGAATCGGAGCAGTACTTC
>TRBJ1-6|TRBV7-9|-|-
CASSSTGPLHF
TGTGCCAGCAGCTCGACAGGACCCCTCCACTTT
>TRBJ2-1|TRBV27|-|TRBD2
CASSATPGLVINNEQFF
TGTGCCAGCAGCGCAACACCGGGACTAGTTATCAACAATGAGCAGTTCTTC
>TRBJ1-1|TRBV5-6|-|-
CASSLWASRSTEAFF
TGTGCCAGCAGCCTATGGGCCAGTCGTAGCACTGAAGCTTTCTTT
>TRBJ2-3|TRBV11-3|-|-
CASSPDGNTDTQYF
TGTGCCAGCAGCCCGGACGGGAACACAGATACGCAGTATTTT
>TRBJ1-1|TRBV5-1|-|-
CASTLTTNTEAFF
TGCGCCAGCACATTGACTACGAACACTGAAGCTTTCTTT
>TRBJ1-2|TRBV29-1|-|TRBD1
CSATPRGQSGYTF
TGCAGCGCCACCCCCAGGGGGCAGAGTGGCTACACCTTC
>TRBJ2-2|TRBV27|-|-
CASSLFARNTGELFF
TGTGCCAGCAGTTTGTTTGCGAGAAACACCGGGGAGCTGTTTTTT
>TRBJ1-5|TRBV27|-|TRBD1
CASRTGTGNQPQHF
TGTGCCAGCAGGACCGGGACAGGCAATCAGCCCCAGCATTTT
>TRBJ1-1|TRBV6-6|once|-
CASKGNEAFF
TGTGCCAGCAAGGGGAACGAAGCTTTCTTT
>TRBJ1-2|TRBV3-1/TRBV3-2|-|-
CASSQDPLTVYGYTF
TGTGCCAGCAGCCAAGACCCCTTGACAGTCTATGGCTACACCTTC
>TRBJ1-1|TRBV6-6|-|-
CASIARRGAEAFF
TGTGCCAGCATCGCGAGGAGGGGAGCTGAAGCTTTCTTT
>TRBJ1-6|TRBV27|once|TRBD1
CASRRGLGQGTPLNSPLHF
TGTGCCAGCAGACGAGGATTGGGACAGGGAACCCCCTTAAATTCACCCCTCCACTTT
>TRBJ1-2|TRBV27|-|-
CASTSSTRNYGYTF
TGTGCCAGCACCTCTTCTACGCGGAACTATGGCTACACCTTC
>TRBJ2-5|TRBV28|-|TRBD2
CASSSKGTSGSGETQYF
TGTGCCAGCAGCAGTAAAGGGACTAGCGGGAGTGGGGAGACCCAGTACTTC
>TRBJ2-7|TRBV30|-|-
CAWRSPGQGFFYEQYF
TGTGCCTGGAGGAGCCCAGGGCAGGGATTCTTCTACGAGCAGTACTTC
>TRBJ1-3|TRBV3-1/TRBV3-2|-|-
CASSRLRDSGNTIYF
TGTGCCAGCAGCCGGCTTCGGGACTCTGGAAACACCATATATTTT
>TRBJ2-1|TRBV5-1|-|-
CASSGTGTPNEQFF
TGCGCCAGCAGCGGAACAGGGACCCCCAATGAGCAGTTCTTC
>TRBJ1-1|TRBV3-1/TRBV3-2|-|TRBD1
CASSQPSSGGPEAFF
TGTGCCAGCAGCCAACCCTCTTCAGGGGGGCCTGAAGCTTTCTTT
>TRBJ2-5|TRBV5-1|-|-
CASSLNRARETQYF
TGCGCCAGCAGCTTAAACAGGGCGAGGGAGACCCAGTACTTC
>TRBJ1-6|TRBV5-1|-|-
CASSYDPRDSPLHF
TGCGCCAGCAGCTACGATCCACGGGATTCACCCCTCCACTTT
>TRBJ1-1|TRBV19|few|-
CASSSQGLHTEAFF
TGTGCCAGTAGTTCCCAGGGGCTACACACTGAAGCTTTCTTT
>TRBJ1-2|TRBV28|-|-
CASTVLRGPYGYTF
TGTGCCAGCACCGTCTTACGGGGTCCCTATGGCTACACCTTC
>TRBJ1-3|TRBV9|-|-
CASSGSGVPGNTIYF
TGTGCCAGCAGCGGGTCAGGGGTGCCTGGAAACACCATATATTTT